These 21 T cell receptor beta chains came from one sample sequenced in a study of T-cell reconstitution after alpha-beta-depleted transplantation in children. Preparation of the TCRbeta library was carried out with unique molecular identifiers. TCRdb processed the PCR reads anew with MiXCR; each CDR3 protein has one entry. The data show about 590,000 distinct CDR3 sequences, over 10% seen once. The specimen was PBMCs, mostly from graft donor cells, collected 360 days after TCRalphabeta/CD19-depleted stem cell transplant. These receptors all stem from a male patient aged 10 to 17 who had a stem cell transplant for acute myeloid leukemia, so the T cells may come from the graft donor.

This clonotype has just a few counts. One base away lies a much larger clone, so this may be a sequencing read error. This chain uses TRBV20-1 with TRBJ2-3, with D tentatively TRBD2 (6 bases). The length of the CDR3 is 13 residues. CDR1 DFQATT and CDR2 SNEGSKA come from the germline V gene (reference sequence). Trimming removed 3 bases from V and 2 bases from J, with 9 bases in between. CDR3: CSARLAVTDTQYF. The CDR3 nucleotides are TGCAGTGCTAGGTTAGCGGTCACAGATACGCAGTATTTT.

A few counts support this clonotype. This rearrangement joins TRBV19 to TRBJ1-5; 7 bases fit TRBD1. Germline loops: CDR1 LNHDA, CDR2 SQIVND (reference sequence). CDR3 size: 14 residues. Trimming took 5 bases from V and 2 from J; bases not matched to a gene: 3. CDR3 sequence reads: CASSHTGGNQPQHF. The CDR3 DNA reads TGTGCCAGTAGTCATACAGGGGGCAATCAGCCCCAGCATTTT.

This chain uses TRBV15 with TRBJ2-7; the D is unclear. Germline assignment: CDR1 LNHNV and CDR2 YYDKDF (reference sequence). The CDR3 consists of 14 residues. V was pared by 0 bases and J by 6 bases, with 12 bases between. The CDR3 loop is CATSREAATGEQYF. CDR3 DNA sequence: TGTGCCACCAGCAGAGAGGCAGCGACTGGCGAGCAGTACTTC. The full variable domain, its missing parts supplied by reference TRBV15 and TRBJ2-7, is DAMVIQNPRYQVTQFGKPVTLSCSQTLNHNVMYWYQQKSSQAPKLLFHYYDKDFNNEADTPDNFQSRRPNTSFCFLDIRSPGLGDTAMYLCATSREAATGEQYFGPGTRLTVT.

The chain is built from TRBV7-9 and TRBJ2-7, with 7 bases identical to TRBD2. This CDR3 is 14 amino acids long. Unmatched junction bases numbered 5, after V lost 3 bases and J lost 3 bases. The germline gives CDR1 SEHNR, CDR2 FQNEAQ (reference sequence). CDR3 sequence: CASSLAGEVYEQYF. CDR3 in DNA: TGTGCCAGCAGCTTGGCGGGAGAAGTCTACGAGCAGTACTTC.

This clonotype was seen repeatedly, ten times or more. The rearrangement links TRBV5-1 to TRBJ2-7; 10 positions match TRBD1. In germline, CDR1 is SGHRS, CDR2 YFSETQ. Trimming took 5 bases from V and 5 from J; bases not matched to a gene: 4. The CDR3 sequence is 13 residues long. The chain's CDR3 is CASRAGTGDEQYF. The CDR3 DNA reads as TGCGCCAGCAGGGCCGGGACAGGGGACGAGCAGTACTTC.

This clonotype was observed a few times. The chain links TRBV20-1 to TRBJ2-1; D perhaps matches TRBD2 (5 bases). Looked up from germline, CDR1 is DFQATT and CDR2 is SNEGSKA (reference sequence). There are 14 residues in the CDR3. Trimming removed 4 bases at V and 1 base at J, with 11 bases between. The CDR3 loop reads CSANDGGSYNEQFF. The CDR3 DNA reads as TGCAGTGCTAATGACGGAGGTTCCTACAATGAGCAGTTCTTC.

Details on this clonotype: At one of its ends the junction is not consistent with the germline gene, which may arise from a read error. The J gene is TRBJ2-1, the V gene TRBV4-3, with D unresolved. Germline lookup yields CDR1 LGHNA and CDR2 YSLEER. The CDR3 totals 15 residues. The CDR3 DNA follows: TGCGCCGGCAGCCAAGAGGCGAACTATTACAATGAGCAGTTCTTC. Translating gives CAGSQEANYYNEQFF.

The chain carries TRBV29-1 and TRBJ2-5; possibly TRBD1 for D (5 bases). Trimming removed 2 bases at V and 1 base at J, with 8 bases between. The germline V gene has CDR1 SQVTM and CDR2 ANQGSEA. This CDR3 comprises 13 residues. As DNA, the CDR3 is TGCAGCGTTGAAAGGACACTCCAAGAGACCCAGTACTTC. Translated: CSVERTLQETQYF.

Many counts were recorded for this clonotype. The V call is TRBV20-1, the J call TRBJ2-4, with D perhaps TRBD1 or TRBD2 (5 bases each). The CDR3 has 13 amino acids. The V end lost 6 bases, the J end lost 4 bases, and 13 bases lay between the germline ends. Germline values: CDR1 DFQATT, CDR2 SNEGSKA (reference sequence). The CDR3 DNA reads TGCAGTGCAACCGGGACGTCAAAAAACATTCAGTACTTC. Residues: CSATGTSKNIQYF.

This clonotype has just one count. The genes are TRBV20-1 and TRBJ1-4, with TRBD1 identical over 7 bases. The CDR3 consists of 13 residues. The junction had 4 bases not matched to a gene; V was cut back by 1 base and J by 8 bases. The germline V gene has CDR1 DFQATT and CDR2 SNEGSKA (reference sequence). The CDR3 nucleotides read TGCAGTGCTAGAGTTCCGGGACAGGAAAAACTGTTTTTT. It codes for CSARVPGQEKLFF.

Only a few counts were recorded for this clonotype. The V gene is TRBV29-1, the J gene TRBJ1-2; 9 nucleotides match TRBD1. CDR1 is SQVTM and CDR2 is ANQGSEA in the germline V gene. V was clipped by 7 bases and J by 0 bases; unmatched bases: 15. The length of the CDR3 is 17 residues. Written as DNA, the CDR3 is TGCAGCGCGGCGGGCCGGGACAGGGAGAAGGCTAACTATGGCTACACCTTC. It specifies CSAAGRDREKANYGYTF.

This clonotype was picked up a small number of times. The V call is TRBV25-1, the J call TRBJ1-6, with unresolved D. Between the trimmed V and J ends, which lost 3 bases and 4 bases, there was a span of 4 bases. The CDR3 runs to 13 residues. Germline assignment: CDR1 MGHDK and CDR2 SYGVNS. The DNA of the CDR3 is TGTGCCAGCAGTGACAGTTATAATTCACCCCTCCACTTT. Residues: CASSDSYNSPLHF.

The genes are TRBV30 and TRBJ2-4, with TRBD1 matching 8 bases. V lost 4 bases to trimming and J lost 9 bases; unmatched junction nucleotides: 5. CDR1 and CDR2 (germline): GTSNPN, SVGIG (reference sequence). This CDR3 contains 12 residues. CDR3 sequence: CAWTPTGAIQYF. DNA of the CDR3: TGTGCCTGGACCCCGACAGGGGCCATTCAGTACTTC.

Many counts were recorded for this clonotype. One end of the junction does not line up with germline, which may come from a read error. The rearrangement joins TRBV12-3 or TRBV12-4 to TRBJ2-7, with unresolved D. The CDR3 length is 13 residues. The CDR3 DNA follows: TGCGCCAGCAGCCAAGGCTTTTCCTACGAGCAGTACTTC. This gives the protein CASSQGFSYEQYF.

This clonotype was observed a few times. This sequence joins TRBV20-1 and TRBJ2-3, with TRBD2 identical over 8 bases. Germline values: CDR1 DFQATT, CDR2 SNEGSKA (reference sequence). This CDR3 is 12 amino acids long. J was trimmed by 6 bases and V by 5 bases; bases with no gene match: 4. The CDR3 DNA reads TGCAGTGCTCTAGCGGGTAGGGATACGCAGTATTTT. Translated: CSALAGRDTQYF.

This clonotype was counted a few times. This chain joins TRBV4-3 and TRBJ2-1; no definite D call. The germline CDR1 and CDR2 sequences are LGHNA and YSLEER. The V and J ends lost 1 base and 7 bases respectively, with 8 bases between them. This CDR3 comprises 13 residues. The CDR3 here is CASSQVGGNEQFF. The CDR3 DNA is TGCGCCAGCAGCCAAGTGGGTGGGAATGAGCAGTTCTTC.

The chain couples TRBV28 to TRBJ1-4; possibly TRBD1 for D (5 bases). This CDR3 has 15 residues. V lost 1 base to trimming and J lost 5 bases, with 11 bases between them. The germline CDR1 and CDR2 sequences are MDHEN and SYDVKM. The chain's CDR3 is CASSLSRADNEKLFF. CDR3 bases: TGTGCCAGCAGTTTATCCAGGGCAGACAATGAAAAACTGTTTTTT.

This clonotype has a handful of counts. The rearrangement joins TRBV28 to TRBJ1-5, with TRBD1 identical over 9 bases. The germline CDR1 and CDR2 sequences are MDHEN and SYDVKM. With V trimmed by 5 bases and J by 5 bases, 13 bases remained unmatched. The CDR3 totals 17 residues. DNA of the CDR3: TGTGCCAGCAGTCAGACTGAGGGACAGGGAGATGATCAGCCCCAGCATTTT. Amino acids: CASSQTEGQGDDQPQHF. The complete variable domain, with remaining parts taken from reference TRBV28 and TRBJ1-5, reads DVKVTQSSRYLVKRTGEKVFLECVQDMDHENMFWYRQDPGLGLRLIYFSYDVKMKEKGDIPEGYSVSREKKERFSLILESASTNQTSMYLCASSQTEGQGDDQPQHFGDGTRLSIL.

This clonotype was observed at least ten times. This sequence joins TRBV20-1 and TRBJ2-3; D ambiguous. From germline, CDR1 is DFQATT and CDR2 SNEGSKA (reference sequence). The CDR3 spans 11 residues. V lost 2 bases, J lost 7 bases, and 7 bases lay in between. The CDR3 loop reads CSARLGNTQYF. The CDR3 DNA reads TGCAGTGCTAGACTAGGGAATACGCAGTATTTT.

This clonotype was seen a handful of times. The rearrangement joins TRBV7-2 to TRBJ1-3; unclear D gene. Germline-derived CDR1 and CDR2 are SGHTA and FQGNSA. V was clipped by 5 bases and J by 2 bases, with 10 bases between them. The CDR3 sequence is 14 residues long. DNA for the CDR3: TGTGCCAGCAGCCCAGCGTGGGCTGGAAACACCATATATTTT. This codes for CASSPAWAGNTIYF.

The chain joins TRBV30 to TRBJ1-3, with no clear D. The CDR3 is 15 amino acids. V lost 2 bases, J lost 2 bases, and 13 bases lay in between. Per germline, CDR1 GTSNPN and CDR2 SVGIG (reference sequence). The CDR3 DNA reads as TGTGCCTGGAGTACGTCGGGGAGCCCTGGAAACACCATATATTTT. Encoded protein: CAWSTSGSPGNTIYF.